This T cell receptor (beta chain) was captured by sequencing in a study of blood T cell repertoires in COVID-19. Repertoires were generated with immunoSEQ multiplex PCR, while TCRdb's copy carries only in-frame clones and drops some. The sample records around 260,000 clones, approximately 92% being singletons. The V gene lost 5 bases and the J gene lost 5 bases, with 9 bases spanning the gap. This CDR3 spans 12 amino acids. The germline V gene has CDR1 LNHDA and CDR2 SQIVND (reference sequence). The source is a woman in her thirties who had recovered from COVID-19. The material sequenced was PBMCs or T cells enriched from blood (not recorded which). The chain joins TRBV19 to TRBJ2-5; maybe TRBD2 (6 bases). The DNA of the CDR3 is TGTGCCAGTAGTGGGGCGGGGGAGACCCAGTACTTC. As protein: CASSGAGETQYF.